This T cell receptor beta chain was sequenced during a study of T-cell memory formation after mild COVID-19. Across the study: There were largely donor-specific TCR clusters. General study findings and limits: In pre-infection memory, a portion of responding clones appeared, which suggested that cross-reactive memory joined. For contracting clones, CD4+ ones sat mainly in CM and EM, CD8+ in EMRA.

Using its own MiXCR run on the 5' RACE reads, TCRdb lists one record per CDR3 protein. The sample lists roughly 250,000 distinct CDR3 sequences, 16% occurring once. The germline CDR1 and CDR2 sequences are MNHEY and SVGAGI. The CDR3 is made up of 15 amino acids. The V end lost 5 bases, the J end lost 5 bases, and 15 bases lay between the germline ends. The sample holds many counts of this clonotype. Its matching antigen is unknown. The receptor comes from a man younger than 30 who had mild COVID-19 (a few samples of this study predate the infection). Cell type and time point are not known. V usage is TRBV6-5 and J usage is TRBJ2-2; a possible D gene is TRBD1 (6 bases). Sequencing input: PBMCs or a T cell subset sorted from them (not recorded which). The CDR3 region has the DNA TGTGCCAGCAGTCCTGAAGGGGGTTGGACCGGGGAGCTGTTTTTT. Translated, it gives CASSPEGGWTGELFF.